Listed below are T cell receptor beta chains from one sample, sequenced in a study of blood T cells in healthy people across ages. TCRdb independently ran MiXCR on the 5' RACE reads; one entry per CDR3 protein. The sample has about 650,000 distinct CDR3 sequences, roughly half seen once. The sample comprised blood. All receptors come from a woman of 80 years or more in good health. Each CDR3 is given with its conserved first and last residue. The D gene is left open where the match is weak. Clone sizes are given selectively: once, few, many, or a class where the clone is expanded.

clone_size	v_call	d_call	j_call	cdr3_nt	cdr3_aa
many	TRBV20-1	NA	TRBJ2-4	TGCAGTGCTGTTGGGGGCTCAAACATTCAGTACTTC	CSAVGGSNIQYF
NA	TRBV12-3/TRBV12-4	TRBD1	TRBJ1-5	TGTGCCAGCGACAGGGGTGGCAATCAGCCCCAGCATTTT	CASDRGGNQPQHF
NA	TRBV7-2	NA	TRBJ1-5	TGTGCCAGCACCACTTACAATCAGCCCCAGCATTTT	CASTTYNQPQHF
NA	TRBV12-3/TRBV12-4	NA	TRBJ2-1	TGTGCCAGCAGTTTGGTGGCGGGGCTATACAATGAGCAGTTCTTC	CASSLVAGLYNEQFF
many	TRBV12-3/TRBV12-4	TRBD1	TRBJ1-6	TGTGCCAGCAGTTTCGGGACAGGGGATTCACCCCTCCACTTT	CASSFGTGDSPLHF
NA	TRBV24-1	TRBD2	TRBJ2-1	TGTGCCACCAGACCGACTAGCGACAGAGAAAATGAGCAGTTCTTC	CATRPTSDRENEQFF
many	TRBV10-3	NA	TRBJ1-2	TGTGCCATCAGTGAATCGACAGAACCCTATGGCTACACCTTC	CAISESTEPYGYTF
NA	TRBV29-1	NA	TRBJ2-7	TGCAGCGAGAGAGGCCCCCCCTACGAGCAGTACTTC	CSERGPPYEQYF
NA	TRBV6-5	TRBD2	TRBJ2-1	TGTGCCAGCAGTTACTTCGGACTAGCGGGAGGCGGGACGTTCTTC	CASSYFGLAGGGTFF
many	TRBV29-1	TRBD2	TRBJ2-1	TGCAGCGTTGAAGATCGGGGGACTATACACAATGAGCAGTTCTTC	CSVEDRGTIHNEQFF
many	TRBV30	NA	TRBJ2-7	TGTGCCTGGAGTGTACACGACGAGCAGTACTTC	CAWSVHDEQYF
NA	TRBV12-3/TRBV12-4	NA	TRBJ1-2	TGTGCCAGCAGTCCCAGGACATTCCCCAACTATGGCTACACCTTC	CASSPRTFPNYGYTF
NA	TRBV3-1	NA	TRBJ1-2	TGTGCCAGCAGCACGACAAAACTCGCGGACAACTATGGCTACACCTTC	CASSTTKLADNYGYTF
once	TRBV6-2/TRBV6-3	NA	TRBJ2-1	TGTGCCAGCACGGGGCTAGCGCCCTACAATGAGCAGTTCTTC	CASTGLAPYNEQFF
many	TRBV20-1	NA	TRBJ2-1	TGCAGTGCTCGTCGGTCCGGGGGCCTGACCAATGAGCAGTTCTTC	CSARRSGGLTNEQFF
NA	TRBV12-3/TRBV12-4	NA	TRBJ2-3	TGTGCCGGGAGTGTAAGACTCAAAGCAGATGTGCAGTATTTT	CAGSVRLKADVQYF
NA	TRBV12-3/TRBV12-4	NA	TRBJ2-3	TGTGCCAGCAGTGACCTTAGAAATACGCAGTATTTT	CASSDLRNTQYF